The rows below give T cell receptor beta chains drawn from one sample of a study of human T cells and chemical hapten exposure. TCRdb fed the RACE reads into MiXCR, producing one record per CDR3 protein. Seen here are tens of thousands of distinct CDR3 sequences, approximately 11% observed once, and the top ten hold approximately 5%. Material: whole blood, obtained in connection with sensitization to the hapten diphenylcyclopropenone (DPC). The receptors were gathered from a woman aged 45-65 years with alopecia areata. Some clones in this sample may be carry-over from other donors' samples. Each CDR3 is given without its conserved first and last residue.

TRBJ1-4,TRBV27,ASSLSARSEKLF
TRBJ2-7,TRBV28,ASSSLTGPYEQY
TRBJ2-5,TRBV14,ASSQGFFTGETQY
TRBJ2-3,TRBV29-1,SVEGGRTSGGPDTQY
TRBJ1-5,TRBV28,ASSSSGGTGQPQH
TRBJ2-1,TRBV20-1,SATGEHYNEQF
TRBJ1-5,TRBV20-1,SARVGVARGHNQPQH
TRBJ2-3,TRBV4-3,ASSQDRDLTPGDTQY
TRBJ2-5,TRBV28,ASSLTTGTGWQETQY
TRBJ2-2,TRBV18,ASSINRGSNTGELF
TRBJ2-2,TRBV6-5,ASAYDPKQRELF
TRBJ1-1,TRBV20-1,SARGLNRVTEAF
TRBJ2-7,TRBV24-1,ATSGGLRAWEQY
TRBJ1-2,TRBV29-1,SASTGTGGYT
TRBJ2-7,TRBV9,ASSVGDSGYEQY
TRBJ2-7,TRBV19,ASSIAVPGEQY
TRBJ2-7,TRBV13,ASSPPGAGVRNEQY
TRBJ1-1,TRBV20-1,SAQAGNGIQAF
TRBJ2-5,TRBV29-1,SVGNVAQETQY
TRBJ1-1,TRBV5-1,ASRNQYTEAF
TRBJ2-5,TRBV7-7,ASSLGQTETQY
TRBJ2-6,TRBV7-3,ASSSPGQLFSGANVLT
TRBJ2-3,TRBV3-1,ASSRQSTDTQY
TRBJ1-2,TRBV28,ASKGQAGYGYT
TRBJ2-5,TRBV18,ASSSAGDQETQY
TRBJ1-3,TRBV19,ASRDSSGGNTIY
TRBJ2-7,TRBV7-6,ASSPGDKRYEQY
TRBJ1-5,TRBV6-2/TRBV6-3,ASSYRLGRNQPQH
TRBJ1-6,TRBV7-2,ASSPTSYNSPLH
TRBJ2-4,TRBV28,ASSAPGTSGRAEIIQY
TRBJ2-7,TRBV6-5,ASTGPGGYEQY
TRBJ2-5,TRBV9,ASSQDQGETQY
TRBJ1-2,TRBV7-8,ASSPGLSDGYT
TRBJ2-3,TRBV9,ASSVVSGGPPTQY
TRBJ1-3,TRBV12-3/TRBV12-4,ASSYSGNTIY
TRBJ1-5,TRBV7-8,ASSLSNARQH
TRBJ2-3,TRBV7-9,ASNRQGASGRSPLPDTQY
TRBJ2-7,TRBV10-1,ASRRPRFYEQY
TRBJ1-6,TRBV5-5,ASSLVNSPLH
TRBJ2-3,TRBV11-2,ASSPAGDTQY
TRBJ1-6,TRBV12-3/TRBV12-4,ASSFPGNSPLH
TRBJ1-4,TRBV2,ASSESGRPEKLF
TRBJ2-5,TRBV7-2,ASSLRRFRETQY
TRBJ2-3,TRBV5-1,ASSRVSSGGSTDTQY
TRBJ1-3,TRBV28,ASSSGGRGNTIY
TRBJ2-2,TRBV20-1,SASLQAHGELF
TRBJ1-1,TRBV29-1,SAGGSNTEAF
TRBJ2-5,TRBV27,ASGISGQGTQY